A selection of T cell receptor beta chains follows, all from one sample in a study of identical twins. Each CDR3 protein gets one entry after TCRdb re-called the 5' RACE reads with MiXCR. The profile shows 420,000 or so distinct CDR3 sequences, about 18% of them singletons. The sample was naive T cells sorted from blood. These TCRs come from a man aged 50 to 60 in good health. CDR3s include the opening cysteine and the closing phenylalanine or tryptophan. D genes are given only for firm matches. A clone size is listed for some rows: how often the clone was seen (once, few, many), or a class if it is expanded.

V	size	J	D	CDR3	DNA
TRBV4-1	few	TRBJ2-1	TRBD2	CASSRWTSGGLPPSSYNEQFF	TGCGCCAGCAGCCGTTGGACTAGCGGGGGGCTGCCGCCATCTTCCTACAATGAGCAGTTCTTC
TRBV10-3	few	TRBJ2-1	-	CAASVSYNEQFF	TGTGCCGCGAGCGTCTCCTACAATGAGCAGTTCTTC
TRBV10-3	-	TRBJ1-5	-	CAISDRTGEIQPQHF	TGTGCCATCAGTGATCGTACAGGAGAGATTCAGCCCCAGCATTTT
TRBV20-1	once	TRBJ2-7	-	CSATPAGLPYEQYF	TGCAGTGCAACACCTGCGGGACTCCCCTACGAGCAGTACTTC
TRBV4-3	few	TRBJ1-4	TRBD1	CASSQGDRPATNEKLFF	TGCGCCAGCAGCCAGGGGGACAGGCCTGCAACTAATGAAAAACTGTTTTTT
TRBV4-3	-	TRBJ2-1	-	CASSQDWGTGFSYNEQFF	TGCGCCAGCAGCCAAGATTGGGGGACTGGATTCTCCTACAATGAGCAGTTCTTC
TRBV4-2	many	TRBJ2-3	-	CASSQDTPGASTDTQYF	TGTGCCAGCAGCCAAGATACGCCAGGGGCGAGCACAGATACGCAGTATTTT
TRBV29-1	many	TRBJ2-3	-	CSVGDLTDTQYF	TGCAGCGTTGGGGACTTGACAGATACGCAGTATTTT
TRBV28	-	TRBJ2-3	TRBD2	CASSIRLAEYTDTQYF	TGTGCCAGCAGTATTCGACTAGCGGAATACACAGATACGCAGTATTTT
TRBV4-3	-	TRBJ2-1	-	CASSQDRGARDEQFF	TGCGCCAGCAGCCAAGATCGCGGGGCTAGGGATGAGCAGTTCTTC
TRBV4-2	-	TRBJ2-2	TRBD2	CASSQGNGRTNTGELFF	TGTGCCAGCAGCCAAGGTAACGGGAGGACGAACACCGGGGAGCTGTTTTTT
TRBV20-1	-	TRBJ2-2	TRBD2	CSARKLAVRNTGELFF	TGCAGTGCTAGAAAACTAGCGGTACGGAACACCGGGGAGCTGTTTTTT
TRBV9	few	TRBJ2-7	-	CASSPHEAGYEQYF	TGTGCCAGCAGCCCCCACGAGGCCGGCTACGAGCAGTACTTC
TRBV5-4	-	TRBJ2-7	-	CASSLDADLSSYEQYF	TGTGCCAGCAGCTTGGACGCAGATCTGAGCTCCTACGAGCAGTACTTC
TRBV20-1	-	TRBJ2-7	TRBD2	CSAQNRAGGTYEQYF	TGCAGTGCACAGAATAGAGCGGGAGGAACCTACGAGCAGTACTTC
TRBV24-1	many	TRBJ2-3	TRBD2	CATSSTRDYTDTQYF	TGTGCCACCAGTTCCACCCGGGACTACACAGATACGCAGTATTTT
TRBV20-1	few	TRBJ2-7	-	CSARELGKYEQYF	TGCAGTGCGAGAGAACTGGGCAAATACGAGCAGTACTTC
TRBV6-1	many	TRBJ1-6	TRBD1	CASSEGQGNRAHF	TGTGCCAGCAGTGAAGGACAGGGTAATCGGGCTCACTTT
TRBV10-3	few	TRBJ2-5	TRBD1	CATTDRVQETQYF	TGTGCCACTACCGACAGGGTACAAGAGACCCAGTACTTC
TRBV11-3	many	TRBJ2-2	-	CASSLVAGTGELFF	TGTGCCAGCAGCTTAGTGGCTGGAACCGGGGAGCTGTTTTTT
TRBV20-1	-	TRBJ2-7	-	CSARPPWGYEQYF	TGCAGTGCTAGACCCCCCTGGGGGTACGAGCAGTACTTC
TRBV7-2	-	TRBJ1-1	-	CASSLVSTRGNTEAFF	TGTGCCAGCAGCTTAGTCAGCACCCGGGGGAACACTGAAGCTTTCTTT
TRBV7-6	-	TRBJ1-4	TRBD1	CASSPRQGRSEKLFF	TGTGCCAGCAGCCCTAGACAGGGCCGAAGTGAAAAACTGTTTTTT
TRBV28	-	TRBJ2-5	TRBD1	CASRGTGAQETQYF	TGTGCCAGCAGGGGGACAGGGGCCCAAGAGACCCAGTACTTC
TRBV5-1	many	TRBJ2-3	-	CASSLTVGGDTQYF	TGCGCCAGCAGCTTGACCGTGGGCGGTGATACGCAGTATTTT
TRBV10-3	few	TRBJ2-1	-	CAISRDSPDEQFF	TGTGCCATCAGTCGGGACTCCCCGGACGAGCAGTTCTTC
TRBV6-5	many	TRBJ1-2	TRBD1	CASSYLQGAAGYTF	TGTGCCAGCAGTTACTTACAGGGGGCAGCTGGCTACACCTTC
TRBV7-6	many	TRBJ2-2	-	CASSLELTGELFF	TGTGCCAGCAGCTTAGAGCTTACCGGGGAGCTGTTTTTT
TRBV6-1	many	TRBJ2-5	-	CASSLPGAETQYF	TGTGCCAGCAGCCTCCCCGGGGCTGAGACCCAGTACTTC
TRBV29-1	-	TRBJ2-1	TRBD2	CSVEALTSGRAGYNEQFF	TGCAGCGTTGAAGCTTTAACTAGCGGGAGGGCTGGTTACAATGAGCAGTTCTTC
TRBV27	-	TRBJ2-7	TRBD2	CASSSLAGVAYEQYF	TGTGCCAGCAGTTCTTTAGCGGGAGTGGCCTACGAGCAGTACTTC
TRBV12-3/TRBV12-4	many	TRBJ1-1	-	CASSLSGNSGAEAFF	TGTGCCAGCAGTCTCTCAGGGAATTCGGGCGCTGAAGCTTTCTTT
TRBV12-3/TRBV12-4	few	TRBJ1-4	-	CASRPINREKLFF	TGTGCCAGCAGGCCGATAAACAGGGAAAAACTGTTTTTT
TRBV20-1	-	TRBJ2-3	-	CSATRAGRIFTDTQYF	TGCAGTGCTACCAGGGCAGGACGAATCTTCACAGATACGCAGTATTTT
TRBV6-2/TRBV6-3	-	TRBJ2-1	-	CASRTTRAPPYNEQFF	TGTGCCAGCAGAACGACCAGGGCGCCCCCTTACAATGAGCAGTTCTTC
TRBV10-3	-	TRBJ2-7	-	CAISEYSSYEQYF	TGTGCCATCAGTGAGTACTCCTCCTACGAGCAGTACTTC
TRBV6-6	many	TRBJ1-1	-	CASSTDGNTEAFF	TGTGCCAGCAGTACGGACGGGAACACTGAAGCTTTCTTT
TRBV15	-	TRBJ1-5	-	CATSRDLRGQPQHF	TGTGCCACCAGCAGAGATCTGAGGGGGCAGCCCCAGCATTTT
TRBV20-1	many	TRBJ1-5	-	CSAFNSNQPQHF	TGCAGTGCTTTTAATAGCAATCAGCCCCAGCATTTT
TRBV2	-	TRBJ1-1	TRBD1	CASTDREVTEAFF	TGTGCCAGCACGGACAGGGAGGTAACTGAAGCTTTCTTT
TRBV20-1	-	TRBJ2-4	-	CSAGQWTAKNIQYF	TGCAGTGCTGGGCAATGGACAGCCAAAAACATTCAGTACTTC
TRBV20-1	few	TRBJ2-3	-	CSVLAHPNTDTQYF	TGCAGTGTACTCGCCCACCCAAACACAGATACGCAGTATTTT
TRBV12-3/TRBV12-4	few	TRBJ2-1	-	CASSRAYTVEQFF	TGTGCCAGCAGTAGGGCCTATACAGTTGAGCAGTTCTTC
TRBV24-1	-	TRBJ2-1	TRBD2	CATSDATSVSYNEQFF	TGTGCCACCAGTGATGCCACTAGCGTCTCCTACAATGAGCAGTTCTTC
TRBV20-1	-	TRBJ2-5	-	CSASLTTGQETQYF	TGCAGTGCTAGCCTGACGACAGGCCAAGAGACCCAGTACTTC
TRBV10-2	few	TRBJ1-1	-	CASSPGSRGPEAFF	TGCGCCAGCAGTCCGGGATCTCGAGGGCCTGAAGCTTTCTTT
TRBV7-2	few	TRBJ1-2	TRBD1	CASSLDGTGYGYTF	TGTGCCAGCAGCTTAGATGGGACAGGGTATGGCTACACCTTC
TRBV5-6	few	TRBJ1-3	TRBD1	CASRKGTVIQDPGNTIYF	TGTGCCAGCAGAAAGGGGACAGTCATACAGGACCCTGGAAACACCATATATTTT
TRBV7-2	few	TRBJ2-5	-	CASSSQGGRETQYF	TGTGCCAGCAGTTCTCAGGGGGGGCGGGAGACCCAGTACTTC
TRBV20-1	-	TRBJ1-5	-	CSARGAGIYSNQPQHF	TGCAGTGCTAGAGGGGCAGGGATTTATAGCAATCAGCCCCAGCATTTT
TRBV19	-	TRBJ2-2	-	CASSMVGRELFF	TGTGCCAGTAGTATGGTCGGAAGGGAGCTGTTTTTT
TRBV11-1	-	TRBJ2-2	-	CASSSHGSHLGHTGELFF	TGTGCCAGCAGCTCCCACGGGTCCCATCTAGGACACACCGGGGAGCTGTTTTTT
TRBV10-3	-	TRBJ2-7	TRBD2	CAISESPAGGLRTYEQYF	TGTGCCATCAGTGAGTCCCCCGCGGGAGGTTTGCGGACCTACGAGCAGTACTTC
TRBV10-3	-	TRBJ2-1	TRBD2	CAISEGSGNYNEQFF	TGTGCCATCAGTGAGGGTAGCGGGAATTACAATGAGCAGTTCTTC
TRBV28	-	TRBJ2-2	-	CASMTHQNTGELFF	TGTGCCAGCATGACACATCAGAACACCGGGGAGCTGTTTTTT
TRBV30	many	TRBJ1-5	TRBD1	CAWSLGQGYQPQHF	TGTGCCTGGAGTCTCGGACAGGGGTATCAGCCCCAGCATTTT
TRBV12-3/TRBV12-4	many	TRBJ2-1	TRBD2	CASNLAGDNEQFF	TGTGCCAGCAATTTAGCGGGGGACAATGAGCAGTTCTTC
TRBV19	many	TRBJ1-2	-	CASTASRGDNYGYTF	TGTGCCAGTACAGCCAGCAGGGGCGATAACTATGGCTACACCTTC
TRBV5-1	few	TRBJ2-3	TRBD1	CASSFVWDRVTDTQYF	TGCGCCAGCAGCTTTGTGTGGGACAGGGTGACAGATACGCAGTATTTT
TRBV9	many	TRBJ2-1	-	CASSVAAASEVNEQFF	TGTGCCAGCAGCGTAGCCGCGGCTAGCGAAGTGAATGAGCAGTTCTTC